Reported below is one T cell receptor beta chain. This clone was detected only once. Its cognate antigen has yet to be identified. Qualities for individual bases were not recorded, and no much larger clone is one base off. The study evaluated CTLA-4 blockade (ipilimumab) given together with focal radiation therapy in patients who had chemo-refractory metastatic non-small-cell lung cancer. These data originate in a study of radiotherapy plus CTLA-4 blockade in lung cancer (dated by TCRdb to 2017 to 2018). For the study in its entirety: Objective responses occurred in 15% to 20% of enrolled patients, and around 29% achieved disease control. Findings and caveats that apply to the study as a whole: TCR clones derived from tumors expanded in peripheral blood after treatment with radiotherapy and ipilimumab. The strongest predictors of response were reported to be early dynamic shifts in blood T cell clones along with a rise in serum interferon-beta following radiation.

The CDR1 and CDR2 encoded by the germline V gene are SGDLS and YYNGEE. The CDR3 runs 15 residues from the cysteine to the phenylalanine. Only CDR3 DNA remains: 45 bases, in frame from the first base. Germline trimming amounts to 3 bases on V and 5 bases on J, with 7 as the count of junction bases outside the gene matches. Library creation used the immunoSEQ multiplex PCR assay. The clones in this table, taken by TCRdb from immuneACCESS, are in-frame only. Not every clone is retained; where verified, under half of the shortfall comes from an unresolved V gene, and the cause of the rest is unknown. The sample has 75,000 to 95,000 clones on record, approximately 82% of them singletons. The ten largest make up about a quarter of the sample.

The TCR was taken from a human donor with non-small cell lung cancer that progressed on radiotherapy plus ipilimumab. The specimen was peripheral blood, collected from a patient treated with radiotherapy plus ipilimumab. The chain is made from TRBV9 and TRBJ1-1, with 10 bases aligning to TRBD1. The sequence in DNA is TGTGCCAGCAGCGGGGTAGGGACAGGGGAGACTGAAGCTTTCTTT. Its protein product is CASSGVGTGETEAFF.